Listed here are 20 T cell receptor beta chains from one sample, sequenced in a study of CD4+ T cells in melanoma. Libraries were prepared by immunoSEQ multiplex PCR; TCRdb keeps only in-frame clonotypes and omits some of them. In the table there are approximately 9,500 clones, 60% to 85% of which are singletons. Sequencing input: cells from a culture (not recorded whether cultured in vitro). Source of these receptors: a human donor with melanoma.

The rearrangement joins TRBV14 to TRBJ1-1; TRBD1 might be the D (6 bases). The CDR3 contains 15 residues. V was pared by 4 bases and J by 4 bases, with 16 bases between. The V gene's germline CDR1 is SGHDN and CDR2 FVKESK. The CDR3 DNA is TGTGCCAGCAGCCGGGCGGCAGGGGCTGGCACTGAAGCTTTCTTT. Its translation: CASSRAAGAGTEAFF.

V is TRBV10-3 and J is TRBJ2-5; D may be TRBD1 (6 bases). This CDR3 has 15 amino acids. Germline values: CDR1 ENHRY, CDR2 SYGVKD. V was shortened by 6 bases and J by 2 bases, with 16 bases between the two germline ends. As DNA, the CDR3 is TGTGCCATCAGCGGTCCAGGGGACCCTCAAGAGACCCAGTACTTC. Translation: CAISGPGDPQETQYF.

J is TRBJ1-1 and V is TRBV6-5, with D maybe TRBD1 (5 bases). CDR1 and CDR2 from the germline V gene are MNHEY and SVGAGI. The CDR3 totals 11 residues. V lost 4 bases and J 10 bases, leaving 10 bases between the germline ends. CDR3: CASSFQGVAFF. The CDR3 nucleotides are TGTGCCAGCAGTTTCCAGGGTGTAGCTTTCTTT.

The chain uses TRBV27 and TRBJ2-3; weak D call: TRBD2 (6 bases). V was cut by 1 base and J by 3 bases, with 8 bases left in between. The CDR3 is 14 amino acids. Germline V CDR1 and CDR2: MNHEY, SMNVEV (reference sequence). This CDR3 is CASSLFGSTDTQYF. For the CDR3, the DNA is TGTGCCAGCAGTTTATTCGGGAGTACAGATACGCAGTATTTT.

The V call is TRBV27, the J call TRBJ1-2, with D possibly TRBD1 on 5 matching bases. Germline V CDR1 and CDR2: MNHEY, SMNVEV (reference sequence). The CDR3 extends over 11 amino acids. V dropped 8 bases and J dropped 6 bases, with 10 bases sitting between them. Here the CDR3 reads CASGGVNGYTF. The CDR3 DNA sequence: TGTGCCAGCGGAGGGGTAAATGGCTACACCTTC.

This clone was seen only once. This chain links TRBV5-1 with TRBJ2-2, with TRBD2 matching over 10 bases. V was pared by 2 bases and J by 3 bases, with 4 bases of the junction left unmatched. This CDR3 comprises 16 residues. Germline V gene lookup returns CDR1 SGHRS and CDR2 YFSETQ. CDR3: CASSFLAGADTGELFF. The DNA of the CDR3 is TGCGCCAGCAGCTTTCTAGCGGGGGCCGACACCGGGGAGCTGTTTTTT.

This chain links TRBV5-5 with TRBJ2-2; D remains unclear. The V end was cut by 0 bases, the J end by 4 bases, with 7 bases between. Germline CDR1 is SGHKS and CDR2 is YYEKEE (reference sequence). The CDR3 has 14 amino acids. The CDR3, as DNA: TGTGCCAGCAGCTTGGTCACCGTCACCGGGGAGCTGTTTTTT. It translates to CASSLVTVTGELFF.

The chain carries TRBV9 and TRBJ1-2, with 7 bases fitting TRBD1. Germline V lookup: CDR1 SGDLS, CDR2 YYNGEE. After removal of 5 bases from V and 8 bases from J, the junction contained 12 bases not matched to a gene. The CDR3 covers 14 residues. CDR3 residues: CASSSNTGERGYTF. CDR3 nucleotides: TGTGCCAGCAGTTCCAACACAGGGGAACGCGGCTACACCTTC.

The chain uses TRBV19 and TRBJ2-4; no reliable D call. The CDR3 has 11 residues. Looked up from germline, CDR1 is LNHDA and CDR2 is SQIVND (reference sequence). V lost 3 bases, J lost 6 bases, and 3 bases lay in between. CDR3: CASSMGNIQYF. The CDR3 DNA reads TGTGCCAGTAGTATGGGAAACATTCAGTACTTC.

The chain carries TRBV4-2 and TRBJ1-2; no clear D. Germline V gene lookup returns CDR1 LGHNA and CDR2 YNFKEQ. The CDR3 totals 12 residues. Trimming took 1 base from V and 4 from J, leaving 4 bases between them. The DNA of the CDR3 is TGTGCCAGCAGCCAAGCAGCCTATGGCTACACCTTC. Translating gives CASSQAAYGYTF.

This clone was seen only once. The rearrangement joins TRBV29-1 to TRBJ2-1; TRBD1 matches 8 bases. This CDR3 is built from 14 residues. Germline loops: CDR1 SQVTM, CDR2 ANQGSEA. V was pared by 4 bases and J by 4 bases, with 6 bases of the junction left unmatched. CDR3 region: CSVAPGQVYNEQFF. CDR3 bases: TGCAGCGTTGCTCCGGGACAGGTATACAATGAGCAGTTCTTC.

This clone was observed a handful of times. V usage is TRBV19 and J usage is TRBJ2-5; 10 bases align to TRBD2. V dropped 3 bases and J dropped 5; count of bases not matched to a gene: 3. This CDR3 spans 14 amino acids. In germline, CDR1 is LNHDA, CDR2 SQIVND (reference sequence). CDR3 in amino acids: CASSMRLAGETQYF. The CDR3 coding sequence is TGTGCCAGTAGTATGCGACTAGCGGGCGAGACCCAGTACTTC.

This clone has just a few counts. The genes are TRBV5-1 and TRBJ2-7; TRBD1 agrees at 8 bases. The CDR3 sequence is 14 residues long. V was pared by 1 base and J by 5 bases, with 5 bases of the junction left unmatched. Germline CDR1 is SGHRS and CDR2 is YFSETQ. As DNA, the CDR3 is TGCGCCAGCAGCTTGAGGGACAGGCTTGACGAGCAGTACTTC. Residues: CASSLRDRLDEQYF.

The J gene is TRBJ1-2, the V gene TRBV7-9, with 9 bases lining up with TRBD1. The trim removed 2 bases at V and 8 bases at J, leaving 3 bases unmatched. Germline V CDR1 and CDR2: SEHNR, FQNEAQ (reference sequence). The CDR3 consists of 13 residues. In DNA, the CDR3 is TGTGCCAGCAGCTTACCGACAGGGGGGGGCTACACCTTC. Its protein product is CASSLPTGGGYTF.

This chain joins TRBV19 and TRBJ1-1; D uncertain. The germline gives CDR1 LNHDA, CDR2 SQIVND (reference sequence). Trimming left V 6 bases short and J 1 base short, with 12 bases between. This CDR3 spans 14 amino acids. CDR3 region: CASRRVVGNTEAFF. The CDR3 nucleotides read TGTGCCAGTAGGAGAGTGGTGGGGAACACTGAAGCTTTCTTT.

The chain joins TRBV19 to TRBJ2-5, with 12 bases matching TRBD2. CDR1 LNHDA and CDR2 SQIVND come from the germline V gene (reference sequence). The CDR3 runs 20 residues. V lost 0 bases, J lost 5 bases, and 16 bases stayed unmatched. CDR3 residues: CASSIEAPRGLAGLEETQYF. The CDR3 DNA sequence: TGTGCCAGTAGTATAGAGGCCCCCCGAGGACTAGCGGGGTTAGAGGAGACCCAGTACTTC.

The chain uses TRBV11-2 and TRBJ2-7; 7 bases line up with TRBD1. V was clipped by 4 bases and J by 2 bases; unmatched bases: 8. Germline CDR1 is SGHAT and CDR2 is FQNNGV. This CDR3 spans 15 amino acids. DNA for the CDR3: TGTGCCAGCAGCTCATACAGGGGATCCGCCTACGAGCAGTACTTC. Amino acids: CASSSYRGSAYEQYF.

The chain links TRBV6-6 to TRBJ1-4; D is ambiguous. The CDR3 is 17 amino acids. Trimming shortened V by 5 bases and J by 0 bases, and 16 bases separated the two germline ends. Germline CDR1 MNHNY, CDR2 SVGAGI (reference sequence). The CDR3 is CASSLSVGPATNEKLFF. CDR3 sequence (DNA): TGTGCCAGCAGTCTCTCGGTAGGGCCTGCAACTAATGAAAAACTGTTTTTT.

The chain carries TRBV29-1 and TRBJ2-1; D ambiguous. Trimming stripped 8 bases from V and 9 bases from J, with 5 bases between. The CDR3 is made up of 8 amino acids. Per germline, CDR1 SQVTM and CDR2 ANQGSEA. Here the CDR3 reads CSPSEQFF. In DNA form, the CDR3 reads TGCAGCCCAAGTGAGCAGTTCTTC.

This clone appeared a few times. The CDR3 nucleotides read TGTGCCAGCAGCCCTTTCCTTGCGAGTGGCTACACCTTC. Translating gives CASSPFLASGYTF. V and J are TRBV3-1 (or the pseudogene TRBV3-2) and TRBJ1-2; D is unresolved. The CDR3 consists of 13 residues. CDR1 is LGHDT, CDR2 YNNKEL, per germline (reference sequence). With 4 bases removed from V and 7 bases from J, the gap between germline ends came to 13 bases.